This TCR beta chain is from a study of cytomegalovirus exposure and HLA in healthy donors. Donors consisted of healthy bone marrow donors. This clone was seen a handful of times. Its specificity is unknown. V lost 4 bases and J lost 8; bases outside the gene matches: 11. CDR1 is MGHRA and CDR2 is YSYEKL in the germline V gene. The CDR3 covers 15 residues. Study-level results: The investigators catalogued 150 to 200 TCR beta chains as cytomegalovirus-associated.

The PCR contained 60 Vbeta and 13 Jbeta primers. The table came from immunoSEQ multiplex PCR; TCRdb's copy has only in-frame clones and leaves some out. The data contain 75,000 to 80,000 clones, around two thirds of them singletons. Sequenced material: PBMCs. This chain links TRBV4-1 with TRBJ1-1; TRBD1 matches at 9 bases. The TCR was taken from a man between 60 and 75 years old in good health and CMV-seropositive. The CDR3 reads CASSLPGDREDEAFF. DNA for the CDR3: TGCGCCAGCAGCCTACCCGGGGACAGGGAGGACGAAGCTTTCTTT.